The clone carrying this T cell receptor (beta chain) has a single count. What it binds is unknown. The data originate from a study of cytomegalovirus exposure and HLA in healthy donors. Study summary: A previous analysis identified approximately 110 million unique TCR beta sequences derived from around 200 million T cells.

Primers for the PCR totalled 60 Vbeta and 13 Jbeta. The data were produced by immunoSEQ multiplex PCR, yet TCRdb's version contains in-frame clones alone and is incomplete. This repertoire shows under 200,000 clones, roughly 74% found once; its top ten account for roughly 1.9%. This CDR3 contains 15 residues. Germline CDR1 SNHLY, CDR2 FYNNEI. V lost 1 base, J lost 0 bases, and 7 bases lay in between. Study results and limitations: Later work showed greater clonal expansion in HLA-associated TCR beta chains than in equally common others.

Source material: PBMCs. This TCR was recovered from a woman younger than 45 in good health and CMV-seronegative. The chain uses TRBV2 and TRBJ1-5; D remains ambiguous. The CDR3 bases are TGTGCCAGCAGTGAAGTGGACTTTAGCAATCAGCCCCAGCATTTT. Its protein product is CASSEVDFSNQPQHF.